This section outlines one T cell receptor (beta chain) sequence together with its context. Preparation of the TCRbeta library used unique molecular identifiers. TCRdb re-derived calls from the PCR reads in MiXCR, one entry per CDR3 protein. This sample has hundreds of thousands of distinct CDR3 sequences, with about an eighth found just once. The sample belongs to a study of T-cell reconstitution after alpha-beta-depleted transplantation in children. Germline CDR1 is LGHDT and CDR2 is YNNKEL (reference sequence). After removal of 2 bases from V and 0 bases from J, the junction contained 5 bases not matched to a gene. CDR3 length: 18 amino acids.

The sequencing used PBMCs, collected from the stem cell graft. The sequence was collected from a human donor who donated a stem cell graft to a child with Fanconi anemia. The J gene is TRBJ2-3, the V gene TRBV3-1; 13 bases agree with TRBD2. The DNA of the CDR3 is TGTGCCAGCAGCCAACTACTAGCGGGGGGGGGTAGCACAGATACGCAGTATTTT. Translated, it gives CASSQLLAGGGSTDTQYF.